The 2 T cell receptor beta chains listed next were all sequenced from one sample in a study of human thymus T cells. Here immunoSEQ multiplex PCR was the method, and the copy in TCRdb shows in-frame clones only, minus some. The sample yields 45,000 to 50,000 clones, roughly 94% seen once. Input material: blood. The receptor source for this set is a girl under two years old with a congenital heart defect but otherwise immunologically healthy.

The chain couples TRBV6-6 to TRBJ2-1; D possibly corresponds to TRBD1 (5 bases). Trimming cost V 6 bases and J 3 bases, with 9 bases left between them. The CDR3 runs to 13 residues. Germline-derived CDR1 and CDR2 are MNHNY and SVGAGI (reference sequence). The CDR3 here is CASRTRDYNEQFF. The CDR3 DNA is TGTGCCAGCAGAACCAGGGACTACAATGAGCAGTTCTTC.

V usage is TRBV28 and J usage is TRBJ2-3; 9 bases match TRBD2. The CDR3 length is 15 residues. With 2 bases clipped from V and 5 bases from J, the junction kept 5 bases outside the gene matches. The germline CDR1 and CDR2 sequences are MDHEN and SYDVKM. The CDR3 coding sequence is TGTGCCAGCAGTTTAGGAGCGGGAGGTGGAGATACGCAGTATTTT. Translating it yields CASSLGAGGGDTQYF.